This T cell receptor beta chain was retrieved from a study of post-analysis software for immune sequencing data. At the level of the study: Progressive-relapsing, secondary progressive and relapsing-remitting multiple sclerosis were among the disease courses included. Broader study findings: Controls showed lower frequencies than patients for a few TRBV segments, and TRBV5-6, TRBV5-1 and TRBV20-1 were among these. Analysis by F measure revealed that same-batch samples clustered strongly together.

The table lists this clonotype with a few counts. The antigen is undetermined. The CDR3 loop spans 15 amino acids. The V gene lost 7 bases and the J gene lost 1 base, with 17 bases spanning the gap. Germline assignment: CDR1 MDHEN and CDR2 SYDVKM. Sequencing libraries made from TCR beta cDNA carried unique molecular identifiers. It was from roughly 1.1 to 9.2 million T cells that 500,000 or so cDNA molecules came. TCRdb fed the PCR reads into MiXCR, producing one record per CDR3 protein. The table records 400,000 to 500,000 distinct CDR3 sequences, approximately 39% of them present only once. The sequenced sample consisted of blood. This clonotype was sampled from a girl under 10 years old with multiple sclerosis. The genes are TRBV28 and TRBJ2-7; D may be TRBD1 (5 bases). CDR3: CASNTYRGNSYEQYF. The CDR3 DNA reads as TGTGCCAGCAATACCTATAGGGGTAATTCCTACGAGCAGTACTTC.